This entry lists 11 T cell receptor beta chains sequenced from one sample in a study of cytomegalovirus exposure and HLA in healthy donors. PCR employed 60 Vbeta and 13 Jbeta primers. Assay: immunoSEQ multiplex PCR; the TCRdb copy retains only in-frame clones and omits some. The sample records approximately 160,000 clones, roughly 80% being singletons. The sample taken for sequencing was PBMCs. Receptors originate from a male donor in good health and CMV-seronegative.

This chain uses TRBV2 with TRBJ2-3; 7 positions match TRBD1. The CDR3 sequence is 14 residues long. The V gene end was trimmed by 6 bases and the J gene end by 2 bases; junction bases not matched to a gene: 5. Germline CDR1 SNHLY, CDR2 FYNNEI. The CDR3: CASSRTGNTDTQYF. DNA for the CDR3: TGTGCCAGCAGCCGGACAGGAAACACAGATACGCAGTATTTT.

The chain is built from TRBV5-6 and TRBJ1-4; D call uncertain. Germline lookup yields CDR1 SGHDT and CDR2 YYEEEE. The CDR3 length is 14 residues. The ends were cut back, 2 bases at V and 7 bases at J, with 12 bases in the middle. CDR3 sequence reads: CASSFLGLGEKLFF. The CDR3 DNA is TGTGCCAGCAGCTTCTTGGGCCTGGGTGAAAAACTGTTTTTT.

The chain employs TRBV5-1 and TRBJ1-2, with TRBD1 matching over 7 bases. Germline V gives CDR1 SGHRS, CDR2 YFSETQ. J gave up 7 bases and V 4 bases, and 10 bases lay outside the gene matches. The CDR3 runs to 14 residues. In DNA form, the CDR3 reads TGCGCCAGCAGCCTATCGACAGGGATCATTGGCTACACCTTC. It translates to CASSLSTGIIGYTF.

The chain has TRBV28 and TRBJ1-5; D remains ambiguous. CDR1 and CDR2 (germline): MDHEN, SYDVKM. V was clipped by 8 bases and J by 2 bases, with 10 bases between them. This CDR3 is built from 13 residues. The CDR3 DNA sequence: TGTGCCAGCCAGGTTGTAGGCAATCAGCCCCAGCATTTT. Its protein product is CASQVVGNQPQHF.

The sample holds a few counts of this clone. The same CDR3 can be traced to other DNA sequences in this sample. This chain links TRBV7-3 with TRBJ2-7; D is possibly TRBD1 (5 bases). CDR1 and CDR2 from the germline V gene are SGHTA and FQGTGA. This CDR3 is built from 13 residues. Deletions cut 5 bases from V and 1 base from J, with 9 bases between. CDR3 DNA sequence: TGTGCCAGCAGCCCGGCAGGGTCCTACGAGCAGTACTTC. Protein product: CASSPAGSYEQYF.

The rearrangement uses TRBV5-1 and TRBJ1-3; weak D call: TRBD1 (6 bases). Germline V gene data show CDR1 as SGHRS and CDR2 as YFSETQ. Between the trimmed V and J ends, which lost 4 bases and 4 bases, there was a span of 12 bases. This CDR3 has 14 residues. Here the CDR3 DNA reads TGCGCCAGCAGCAATACAGGGTTAGGAAACACCATATATTTT. It translates to CASSNTGLGNTIYF.

This clone was picked up a small number of times. The CDR3 nucleotides are TGTGCCAGCACCGGGAGAGCGGGGGGGGATACGCAGTATTTT. It encodes CASTGRAGGDTQYF. The chain joins TRBV2 to TRBJ2-3; 10 bases align to TRBD2. Looked up from germline, CDR1 is SNHLY and CDR2 is FYNNEI. The CDR3 consists of 14 residues. V was pared by 7 bases and J by 6 bases, with 7 bases of the junction left unmatched.

The V call is TRBV25-1, the J call TRBJ2-5; D possibly corresponds to TRBD2 (6 bases). CDR1 is MGHDK and CDR2 is SYGVNS in the germline V gene. CDR3 length: 13 residues. Trimming cost V 2 bases and J 5 bases, with 9 bases left between them. CDR3 sequence (DNA): TGTGCCAGCAGTGAAGGAGGGGAGGAGACCCAGTACTTC. Its translation: CASSEGGEETQYF.

This clone was picked up a small number of times. The chain recombines TRBV5-8 with TRBJ2-1; 8 bases match TRBD1. V was pared by 0 bases and J by 8 bases, with 13 bases of the junction left unmatched. From germline, CDR1 is SGHTS and CDR2 YDEGEE. The CDR3 runs 17 residues. CDR3 sequence reads: CASSLAKRAGGGDEQFF. The CDR3 region has the DNA TGTGCCAGCAGCTTGGCCAAGAGGGCAGGGGGCGGCGATGAGCAGTTCTTC.

The chain couples TRBV9 to TRBJ1-1; tentative D call: TRBD1 (6 bases). Trimming removed 2 bases from V and 1 base from J, with 12 bases in between. CDR3 length: 15 amino acids. Germline CDR1 reads SGDLS; CDR2 reads YYNGEE. As DNA, the CDR3 is TGTGCCAGCAGCGTCCAGGGGTCGACGAACACTGAAGCTTTCTTT. Encoded protein: CASSVQGSTNTEAFF.

Regarding this clone: One end of the junction is discordant with germline, which a read error may explain. The chain has TRBV7-9 and TRBJ1-4, with D unclear. The CDR3 is made up of 15 amino acids. The germline gives CDR1 SEHNR, CDR2 FQNEAQ (reference sequence). CDR3 nucleotides: TGTTCCAGCAGCTTAGATGGAGGGATTAATGAAAAACTGTTTTTT. Translation gives CSSSLDGGINEKLFF.